This T cell receptor (beta chain) comes out of a study of T cells after yellow fever vaccination. Study information: Fractions low in cell number were prepared with SMART-Seq v4 Ultra Low Input.

5'RACE template switching produced TCR cDNA carrying a universal primer site and UMIs. MiXCR was run by TCRdb on the 5' RACE reads, yielding one entry per CDR3 protein. The sample contains roughly 74,000 distinct CDR3 sequences, roughly 7.4% of which appear only once. Points on this clonotype: No antigen is known for it.

Trimming took 6 bases from V and 3 from J, leaving 9 bases between them. The germline V gene has CDR1 KGHSH and CDR2 LQKENI. The CDR3 is made up of 12 amino acids. Regarding the study as a whole: Reappearance after the booster was seen for most primary-vaccination clones, at 95% to 97% CD4 and 70% to 90% CD8. CD4 and CD8 compartments shared a small share of clonotypes.

The source material was CD8+ T cells sorted from PBMCs, sampled less than 6 days after the first yellow fever vaccination. The chain has TRBV18 and TRBJ2-7; maybe TRBD1 (5 bases). The receptor's source is a man aged 18 to 29 who received the YFV17D yellow fever vaccine. The CDR3 loop reads CASSQDSYEQYV. CDR3 coding DNA: TGTGCCAGCTCCCAAGACAGCTACGAGCAGTACGTC.